A selection of T cell receptor beta chains follows, all from one sample in a study of early stage breast cancer tumors. Assay: immunoSEQ multiplex PCR; the TCRdb copy retains only in-frame clones and omits some. The sample has approximately 10,000 clones, approximately 78% seen once. Sequencing was carried out using breast tumor tissue. The receptors stem from a person aged 40 to 49 with breast cancer. Each CDR3 is given with its conserved first and last residue. A D gene is named only where the DNA matches it firmly. For some rows the clone size is stated as once, few or many, or as a class when expanded; others skip it.

size	V	D	J	DNA	CDR3
.	TRBV6-1	.	TRBJ2-6	TGTGCCGGGGGTACCGGCTCTGGGGCCAACGTCCTGACTTTC	CAGGTGSGANVLTF
.	TRBV19	TRBD1	TRBJ1-1	TGTGCCAGTAGCAAAGGGACAGTGACTGAAGCTTTCTTT	CASSKGTVTEAFF
.	TRBV30	.	TRBJ1-2	TGTGCCTGGACGGCAGGGGCCTTCGGCTACACCTTC	CAWTAGAFGYTF
.	TRBV6-4	.	TRBJ2-4	TGTGCCAGCAGAAGATCGGGCAAAAACATTCAGTACTTC	CASRRSGKNIQYF
few	TRBV7-9	.	TRBJ1-1	TGTGCCAGCAGCCGAACGATGAACACTGAAGCTTTCTTT	CASSRTMNTEAFF
.	TRBV19	.	TRBJ2-7	TGTGCCAGTAGTGAGGAAAGGGCCTACGAGCAGTACTTC	CASSEERAYEQYF
once	TRBV10-2	TRBD2	TRBJ2-2	TGCGCCAGCAGGACCGGGACTAGCGGGAACACCGGGGAGCTGTTTTTT	CASRTGTSGNTGELFF
.	TRBV19	.	TRBJ1-5	TGTGCCAGTAGTATGAACGCCAACCAGCCCCAGCATTTT	CASSMNANQPQHF
few	TRBV5-1	TRBD2	TRBJ2-2	TGCGCCAGCAGCTCCGAGAGCGGGAGGGTCACCGGGGAGCTGTTTTTT	CASSSESGRVTGELFF
.	TRBV19	.	TRBJ1-3	TGTGCCACTCAGGGGTCCCTCCGACTGGGAAACACCATATATTTT	CATQGSLRLGNTIYF
.	TRBV7-3	.	TRBJ1-1	TGTGCCAGCAGCTTGCAGGGGAACACTGAAGCTTTCTTT	CASSLQGNTEAFF
.	TRBV7-8	TRBD1	TRBJ2-7	TGTGCCAGCAGTAGAAATACGGGGACAGGGGGCAACGAGCAGTACTTC	CASSRNTGTGGNEQYF
.	TRBV7-9	TRBD1	TRBJ2-7	TGTGCCAGCAGCTTAGGGGGGACAGGGGGTAACGAGCAGTACTTC	CASSLGGTGGNEQYF
few	TRBV6-4	TRBD2	TRBJ2-3	TGTGCCAGCAGTCCTTCGAGCGGGAGTGGGGCAGATACGCAGTATTTT	CASSPSSGSGADTQYF
few	TRBV27	.	TRBJ1-1	TGTGCCAGCAGGGGTGGGGGCAGGACCATTGAAGCTTTCTTT	CASRGGGRTIEAFF
.	TRBV6-1	.	TRBJ1-1	TGTGCCAGCAGTGCGGGGTCATTGGGTTGGGGTGAAGCTTTCTTT	CASSAGSLGWGEAFF
.	TRBV25-1	.	TRBJ1-5	TGTGCCAGCCCGATTAGGGGTGGGGGCAATCAGCCCCAGCATTTT	CASPIRGGGNQPQHF
.	TRBV7-2	TRBD2	TRBJ2-3	TGTGCCAGCAGCTTAGGGGGAGGGCCCAACCCCGATACGCAGTATTTT	CASSLGGGPNPDTQYF
.	TRBV9	.	TRBJ1-1	TGTGCCAGCAGCGCGTGGGGGGGGCTGAACACTGAAGCTTTCTTT	CASSAWGGLNTEAFF
.	TRBV27	.	TRBJ1-2	TGTGCCAGCAGTTTTGACAGTGATTATGGCTACACCTTC	CASSFDSDYGYTF
.	TRBV5-4	.	TRBJ2-1	TGTGCCAGCAGCCTTCCGGCAGATGAGCAGTTCTTC	CASSLPADEQFF
few	TRBV7-2	.	TRBJ2-2	TGTGCCAGCAGTAACGGTTGGAGACTAACCGGGGAGCTGTTTTTT	CASSNGWRLTGELFF
.	TRBV5-1	TRBD1	TRBJ1-4	TGCGCCAGCAGCTTAGGACAGGGTCGAGCAACTAATGAAAAACTGTTTTTT	CASSLGQGRATNEKLFF
.	TRBV7-8	TRBD1	TRBJ2-7	TGTGCCAGCAGCGTACAGGGGGCGAGAGAGCAGTACTTC	CASSVQGAREQYF
.	TRBV5-8	.	TRBJ2-2	TGTGCCAGCAGCCCTGATTTCGGGAACACCGGGGAGCTGTTTTTT	CASSPDFGNTGELFF